This is a list of T cell receptor beta chains from one sample in a study of CDR3 diversity in severe acne. TCRdb used MiXCR to reprocess the PCR reads, holding one entry per CDR3 protein. The data contain about 85,000 distinct CDR3 sequences, 45% to 55% of them seen just once; the ten biggest clones take up 10%. The sample was blood. The receptors originated from a male donor in good health, serving as a control. CDR3s include the opening cysteine and the closing phenylalanine or tryptophan.

v_gene	j_gene	CDR3aa
TRBV6-5	TRBJ1-5	CASSYRATGGNQPQHF
TRBV10-3	TRBJ2-7	CAVADSYEQYF
TRBV5-1	TRBJ2-1	CASRRTGGYNEQFF
TRBV6-1	TRBJ2-1	CASSGATGSYNEQFF
TRBV7-8	TRBJ2-5	CASSLVGETQYF
TRBV9	TRBJ1-6	CASSVAGGVNSPLHF
TRBV25-1	TRBJ2-7	CASSGLLAEDYEQYF
TRBV7-2	TRBJ2-5	CASSQGQYRETQYF
TRBV13	TRBJ1-6	CASSSPTAPLHF
TRBV6-1	TRBJ2-7	CASSFRLAGDYEQYF
TRBV5-1	TRBJ2-5	CASIGLAGRETQYF
TRBV20-1	TRBJ1-2	CSASPGQTNYGYTF
TRBV6-5	TRBJ2-7	CASSSKAGTDLYSYEQYF
TRBV5-1	.	CASSLGAGGPLGNEQFF
TRBV6-5	TRBJ2-3	CASARGESTDTQYF
TRBV7-3	TRBJ2-2	CASSSRLAGDNTGELFF
TRBV10-3	TRBJ2-5	CAISDNSGSETQYF
TRBV5-5	TRBJ2-1	CASSLDGRGGGEQFF
TRBV7-8	TRBJ2-7	CASSLMRDGSYEQYF
TRBV7-9	TRBJ1-1	CASKEQMNTEAFF
TRBV2	TRBJ2-5	CASSFGRSETQYF
TRBV27	TRBJ1-6	CASTLKGQGAYSPLHF
TRBV12-3/TRBV12-4	TRBJ1-2	CASSLGGGDYGYTF
TRBV19	TRBJ1-1	CASSIWERNTEAFF
TRBV28	TRBJ2-1	CASSLSGGGYNEQFF
TRBV12-3/TRBV12-4	TRBJ1-5	CASTLGNQPQHF
TRBV7-3	TRBJ2-1	CASRESPGIRYNEQFF
TRBV7-9	TRBJ2-7	CASSQLDRADEQYF
TRBV10-3	TRBJ2-7	CAISQANYEQYF
TRBV19	TRBJ1-2	CASSPTQLGGYTF
TRBV12-3/TRBV12-4	TRBJ1-1	CASGWGGRTEAFF
TRBV20-1	TRBJ2-1	CSARDPRAGRNEQFF
TRBV5-1	TRBJ1-4	CASSLTPGENEKLFF
TRBV7-9	TRBJ1-2	CASSSRLGAAGYTF
TRBV15	TRBJ2-5	CATSRDKKREPQETQYF
TRBV20-1	TRBJ1-2	CSADRVFGATF
TRBV28	TRBJ1-3	CASSLPPTVRTDYSGNTIYF
TRBV5-4	TRBJ1-2	CASSLDGPGGYTF
TRBV10-3	TRBJ1-3	CGTASGNTIYF
TRBV19	TRBJ1-1	CASSVDRRNTEAFF
TRBV7-7	TRBJ1-3	CASSSGDTIYF
TRBV6-1	TRBJ1-2	CASSSVTGYTF
TRBV7-3	TRBJ2-1	CASSPPSGGRNEQFF